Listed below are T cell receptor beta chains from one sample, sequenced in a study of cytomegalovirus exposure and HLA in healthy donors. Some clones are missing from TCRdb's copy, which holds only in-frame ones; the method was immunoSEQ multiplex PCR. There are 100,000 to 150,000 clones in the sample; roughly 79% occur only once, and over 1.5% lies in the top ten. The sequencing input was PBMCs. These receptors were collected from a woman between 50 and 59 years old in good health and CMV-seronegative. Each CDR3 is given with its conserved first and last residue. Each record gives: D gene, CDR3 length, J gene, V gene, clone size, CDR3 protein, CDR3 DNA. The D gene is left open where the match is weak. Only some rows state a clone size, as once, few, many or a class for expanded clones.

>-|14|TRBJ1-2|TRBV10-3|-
CAISDEQTDYGYTF
TGTGCCATCAGTGATGAACAGACGGACTATGGCTACACCTTC
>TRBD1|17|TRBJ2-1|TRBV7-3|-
CASSQKPGQSSYNEQFF
TGTGCCAGCAGCCAAAAACCGGGACAGAGCTCCTACAATGAGCAGTTCTTC
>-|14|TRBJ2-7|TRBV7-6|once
CASSLGWGDYEQYF
TGTGCCAGCAGCTTAGGTTGGGGGGACTACGAGCAGTACTTC
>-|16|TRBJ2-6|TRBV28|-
CASRYRGGSGANVLTF
TGTGCCAGCAGATATAGGGGCGGTTCCGGGGCCAACGTCCTGACTTTC
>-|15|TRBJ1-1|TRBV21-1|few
CASSPRDSLNTEAFF
TGTGCCAGCAGCCCCCGGGACAGCTTGAACACTGAAGCTTTCTTT
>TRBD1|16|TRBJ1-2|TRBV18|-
CASSPPGTGAFYGYTF
TGTGCCAGCTCACCCCCCGGGACAGGGGCCTTCTATGGCTACACCTTC
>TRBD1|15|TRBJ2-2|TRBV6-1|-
CASSTGQGTTGELFF
TGTGCCAGCAGTACGGGACAGGGTACCACCGGGGAGCTGTTTTTT
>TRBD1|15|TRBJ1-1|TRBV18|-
CASSPWGQGDTEAFF
TGTGCCAGCTCACCATGGGGACAGGGAGATACTGAAGCTTTCTTT
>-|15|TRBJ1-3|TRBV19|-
CASSDTLDSGNTIYF
TGTGCCAGTAGCGACACCTTAGACTCTGGAAACACCATATATTTT
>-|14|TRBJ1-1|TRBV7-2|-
CASSSEGGGTEAFF
TGTGCCAGCAGTTCCGAAGGGGGGGGCACTGAAGCTTTCTTT
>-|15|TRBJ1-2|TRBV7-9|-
CASSSPFTGSYGYTF
TGTGCCAGCAGCTCTCCGTTTACAGGGAGCTATGGCTACACCTTC
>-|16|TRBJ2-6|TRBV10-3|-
CAIFAGPLSGANVLTF
TGTGCCATCTTTGCAGGGCCCCTCTCTGGGGCCAACGTCCTGACTTTC
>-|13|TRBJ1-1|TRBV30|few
CAWSWAANTEAFF
TGTGCCTGGAGTTGGGCAGCGAACACTGAAGCTTTCTTT
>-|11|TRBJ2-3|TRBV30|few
CAWVSTDTQYF
TGTGCCTGGGTAAGCACAGATACGCAGTATTTT
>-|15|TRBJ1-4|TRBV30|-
CAWSVQAVTNEKLFF
TGTGCCTGGAGTGTTCAGGCAGTCACTAATGAAAAACTGTTTTTT
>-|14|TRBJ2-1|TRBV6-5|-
CASITTSGDNEQFF
TGTGCCAGCATCACCACCTCAGGGGACAATGAGCAGTTCTTC
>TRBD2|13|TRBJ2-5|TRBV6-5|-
CASSWTSRETQYF
TGTGCCAGCAGTTGGACTAGTAGGGAGACCCAGTACTTC
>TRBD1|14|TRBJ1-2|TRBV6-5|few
CASSQRQGNYGYPF
TGTGCCAGCAGTCAGCGACAGGGAAACTATGGCTACCCCTTC
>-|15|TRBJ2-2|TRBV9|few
CASSVYRTNTGELFF
TGTGCCAGCAGCGTATACAGGACGAACACCGGGGAGCTGTTTTTT
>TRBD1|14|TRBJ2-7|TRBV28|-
CASRGTGYYYEQYF
TGTGCCAGCAGGGGGACAGGGTATTATTACGAGCAGTACTTC
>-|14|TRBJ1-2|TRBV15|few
CATSRAGLNYGYTF
TGTGCCACCAGCAGAGCGGGACTTAACTATGGCTACACCTTC
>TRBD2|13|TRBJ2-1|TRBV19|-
CASGTSGFYEQFF
TGTGCCAGCGGGACTAGCGGGTTCTATGAGCAGTTCTTC
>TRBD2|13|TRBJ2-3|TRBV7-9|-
CATFGGGTDTQYF
TGTGCCACCTTCGGGGGGGGCACAGATACGCAGTATTTT
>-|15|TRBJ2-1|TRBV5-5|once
CASSPDSSPGAEQFF
TGTGCCAGCAGCCCTGACTCAAGCCCGGGTGCCGAGCAGTTCTTC
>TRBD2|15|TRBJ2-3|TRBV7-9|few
CASSRLAGGLDTQYF
TGTGCCAGCAGCAGACTAGCGGGAGGGCTGGATACGCAGTATTTT
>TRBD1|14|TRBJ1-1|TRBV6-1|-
CASSDGGYRGKAFF
TGTGCCAGCAGTGATGGGGGCTACAGGGGTAAAGCTTTCTTT
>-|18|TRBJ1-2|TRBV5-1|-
CASSATGQTLPLNYGYTF
TGCGCCAGCAGCGCGACCGGACAGACTCTTCCTCTTAACTATGGCTACACCTTC
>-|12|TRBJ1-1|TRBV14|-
CASSPRAGSSFF
TGTGCCAGCAGCCCGAGGGCAGGAAGTTCCTTCTTT
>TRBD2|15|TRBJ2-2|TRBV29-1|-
CSARGTSVHPGELFF
TGCAGCGCGCGAGGGACTAGCGTACATCCCGGGGAGCTGTTTTTT
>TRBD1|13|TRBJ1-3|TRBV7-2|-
CASSPGGRNTIYF
TGTGCCAGCAGCCCAGGGGGCCGAAACACCATATATTTT
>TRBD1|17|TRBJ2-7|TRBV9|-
CASSLSPGQQTFYEQYF
TGTGCCAGCAGCCTCTCCCCGGGACAGCAGACTTTCTACGAGCAGTACTTC
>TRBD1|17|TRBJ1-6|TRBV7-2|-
CASSLVPTGGDNSPLHF
TGTGCCAGCAGCTTAGTCCCGACAGGGGGGGATAATTCACCCCTCCACTTT
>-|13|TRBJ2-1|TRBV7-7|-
CASSLAGVNEQFF
TGTGCTAGCAGCTTGGCAGGGGTCAATGAGCAGTTCTTC
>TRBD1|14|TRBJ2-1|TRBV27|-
CASSRQGTYNEQFF
TGTGCCAGCAGCCGACAGGGAACCTACAATGAGCAGTTCTTC
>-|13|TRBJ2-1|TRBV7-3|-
CASSPRVVGEQFF
TGTGCCAGCAGCCCCCGGGTAGTTGGTGAGCAGTTCTTC
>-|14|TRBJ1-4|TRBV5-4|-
CASSRGGVGEKLFF
TGTGCCAGCAGCCGGGGGGGAGTGGGTGAAAAACTGTTTTTT
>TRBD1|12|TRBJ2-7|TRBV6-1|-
CASSEDRYEQYF
TGTGCCAGCAGTGAGGACAGGTACGAGCAGTACTTC
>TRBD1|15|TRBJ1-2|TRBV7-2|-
CASSPRQGSREGYTF
TGTGCCAGCAGCCCGAGACAGGGGTCCAGGGAGGGCTACACCTTC
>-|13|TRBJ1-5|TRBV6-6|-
CASRLDRNQPQHF
TGTGCCAGCAGGCTCGACAGAAATCAGCCCCAGCATTTT
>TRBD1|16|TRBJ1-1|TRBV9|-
CASSVSGGRGQGEAFF
TGTGCCAGCAGCGTATCGGGGGGGAGGGGGCAGGGTGAAGCTTTCTTT
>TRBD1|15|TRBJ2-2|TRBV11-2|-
CASSVRDRDTGELFF
TGTGCCAGCAGCGTGAGGGACAGAGACACCGGGGAGCTGTTTTTT